This section outlines one T cell receptor (beta chain) sequence together with its context. TCRdb's table, derived via immunoSEQ multiplex PCR, lists solely in-frame clones and lacks some. The data contain approximately 230,000 clones, 88% of them seen just once; the ten biggest clones take up about 15%. J was trimmed by 2 bases and V by 7 bases; bases with no gene match: 23. Germline lookup yields CDR1 MDHEN and CDR2 SYDVKM. The CDR3 is 20 amino acids. This sample stems from a study of blood T cell repertoires in COVID-19. Study in general: COVID-19 samples, acute and convalescent, were from the United States, Italy and Spain.

The material sequenced was PBMCs or T cells enriched from blood (not recorded which). J is TRBJ2-7 and V is TRBV28; 10 bases line up with TRBD2. The clonotype comes from a woman aged 50 to 60 with acute COVID-19. The CDR3 reads CASTPASGRDQAGGPYEQYF. The CDR3 DNA reads TGTGCCAGCACTCCCGCCAGTGGCAGGGACCAAGCGGGAGGGCCCTACGAGCAGTACTTC.